One T cell receptor beta chain is described in this entry. Which antigen it targets is not known. Qualities for individual bases were not recorded, and no much larger clone is one base off. Via the germline V gene, CDR1 is MGHRA and CDR2 YSYEKL. The CDR3, from cysteine to phenylalanine, totals 15 residues. The DNA shown is the 45-base CDR3, in frame from base 1. V is cut by 2 bases and J by 4 bases, and the space between the germline ends is 15 bases. TCRbeta CDR3 regions were amplified from genomic DNA by means of the immunoSEQ Assay, a bias-controlled multiplex PCR. The authors' pipeline ran thus. The number of nucleated cells in each sample was estimated from the amplification of reference gene primers within the assay. To quantify the absolute abundance of each unique TCRbeta CDR3 rearrangement, sequence reads were collapsed and filtered. For each sample, productive Simpson clonality was calculated by taking the square root of Simpson's diversity index across productive rearrangements. This immuneACCESS table, as held by TCRdb, lists in-frame sequences with V and J called but not all clones. Of the missing ones, under half trace to an unresolved V gene in checked studies; the others have no known cause. The V and J calls and clone size are taken from that table; D and trimming were inferred from the DNA. Counted in this sample were about 300,000 clones; about 83% of them appeared once. The biggest ten clones account for around 1.6% of the sample.

The collaborating institutions used their own protocols to collect whole blood in K2EDTA tubes. Collaborator samples were shipped for TCRbeta analysis as frozen whole blood, isolated PBMCs, or DNA extracted from either sample type. These data belong to a study of blood T cell repertoires in COVID-19 (TCRdb year 2020). For the study in its entirety: Collaborator samples came from the United States, Italy and Spain and covered acute and convalescent phases of COVID-19. The prospective study material was composed of cDNA or gDNA derived from T cells, B-cell-depleted T cells, or PBMCs. Subjects who had been exposed to COVID-19, were actively infected with it, or had recovered from it provided the deeply sampled blood TCRbeta repertoires that made up the dataset. The repertoires were released in a freely available public database meant as a resource for research on the immune response to SARS-CoV-2. Samples came from the ongoing ImmuneRACE study (first 160 participants) plus 1,254 subjects from 6 global collaborators. A de-identified subject ID, COVID-19 status, age in years and sex were almost always included in the sample metadata. Where available, HLA class I and class II types were obtained from metadata supplied by the sample provider rather than from assay-based typing. Results and caveats for the whole study, not just this receptor: The quantity of clinical and demographic metadata differed by source and by participant and was supplied without curation.

The V gene is TRBV4-1 and the J gene is TRBJ2-7; the D gene is perhaps TRBD1, on 5 matching bases. The receptor's source is a woman between 50 and 59 years old with acute or convalescent COVID-19. The sequencing sample was made of peripheral blood. The nucleotide sequence reads as follows: TGCGCCAGCAGCCAACGGTGGGGCCTACTATACGAGCAGTACTTC. This encodes CASSQRWGLLYEQYF.